This T cell receptor (beta chain) was observed in a study of blood T cell repertoires in COVID-19 (TCRdb year 2020). Regarding the complete study: The collaborator samples originated in the United States, Italy and Spain and spanned the acute and convalescent phases of COVID-19. The prospective study material was composed of cDNA or gDNA derived from T cells, B-cell-depleted T cells, or PBMCs. The dataset comprised deeply sampled blood TCRbeta repertoires from subjects exposed to, actively infected with, or recovered from COVID-19. The repertoires were released in a freely available public database meant as a resource for research on the immune response to SARS-CoV-2. The samples were drawn from two sources: the first 160 participants of the ongoing ImmuneRACE study, and over 950 subjects contributed by 6 global collaborators. A de-identified subject ID, COVID-19 status, age in years and sex were almost always included in the sample metadata. Where HLA class I and class II types were available, the types were taken from metadata supplied by the sample provider, not from assay-based typing.

This clone showed up just once. Its specific antigen is unknown. The record has no base qualities; no much larger clone is one base away. Each collaborating institution followed its own protocols to collect whole blood in K2EDTA tubes. For TCRbeta analysis, collaborator samples were shipped as frozen whole blood, as isolated PBMCs, or as DNA extracted from either sample type. What the study reported, not specific to this receptor: How much clinical and demographic metadata was included differed by source and by participant, and the metadata was provided uncurated.

CDR1 is given as MNHNY and CDR2 as SVGAGI, both from the germline V gene (reference sequence). The CDR3 sequence holds 13 residues, the cysteine and phenylalanine included. Only the CDR3 portion is preserved as DNA: 39 bases, with reading frame beginning at the first base. For this chain, trimming is 6 bases at the V end and 6 bases at the J end, and the number of junction bases without a gene match is 5. The immunoSEQ Assay, a bias-controlled multiplex PCR, was used to amplify TCRbeta CDR3 regions from genomic DNA. For the original study's pipeline: Within the assay, amplification of reference gene primers was used to estimate how many nucleated cells each sample contained. To quantify the absolute abundance of each unique TCRbeta CDR3 rearrangement, sequence reads were collapsed and filtered. Productive Simpson clonality was computed per sample as the square root of Simpson's diversity index over productive rearrangements. Drawn from immuneACCESS, this table holds only the in-frame rearrangements with V and J called that TCRdb kept. Clones are partly lost; checked studies trace under half to an unresolved V gene and leave the rest unexplained. V and J calls plus clone size are reproduced from that table; the DNA served to infer D and trimming. The sample has a few hundred thousand clones on record, around 80% of them singletons. Of the sample, approximately 20% falls within the top ten clones.

Specimen: peripheral blood. The receptor was isolated from a man under 40 with active or convalescent COVID-19. The sequence is built from TRBV6-6 and TRBJ2-3; 8 bases in the junction line up with TRBD1. The CDR3 has the sequence CASSIRQGDTQYF. The DNA reads as follows: TGTGCCAGCAGCATACGACAGGGGGATACGCAGTATTTT.